Following are 9 T cell receptor beta chains from one sample sequenced in a study of T cells in Graves' hyperthyroidism and ophthalmopathy. Amplified TCR beta CDR3 regions came from RNA transcripts. Primed by the HTBI set, a first-round RT-PCR was run on the TCR CDR3. TCRdb independently ran MiXCR on the multiplex PCR reads; one entry per CDR3 protein. Of 500,000 to 550,000 distinct CDR3 sequences detected, 15% to 20% appear once; the ten largest clones hold approximately 50%. The sequencing sample was made of blood. These receptors originate from a man aged 40-49 years with Graves' ophthalmopathy.

The chain carries TRBV5-6 and TRBJ2-7; 9 bases align to TRBD2. The germline V gene encodes CDR1 SGHDT and CDR2 YYEEEE. CDR3 size: 17 residues. The J segment lost 5 bases and the V segment lost 3 bases, leaving 15 bases of the junction unmatched. CDR3 loop: CASSSDIPFAGGNEQYF. The CDR3 DNA reads TGTGCCAGCAGCTCGGATATCCCTTTTGCGGGAGGGAACGAGCAGTACTTC.

With respect to this clonotype: This may arise from a read error, as a much more abundant clone is one base away. The chain employs TRBV2 and TRBJ2-5; no clear D. V was cut by 4 bases and J by 4 bases, with 7 bases left in between. Germline CDR1 SNHLY, CDR2 FYNNEI. The CDR3 runs 12 residues. This CDR3 is CASSGVRETQYF. CDR3 coding DNA: TGTGCCAGCAGTGGGGTAAGAGAGACCCAGTACTTC.

V usage is TRBV20-1 and J usage is TRBJ1-2, with D hard to call. The CDR3 sequence is 14 residues long. CDR1 and CDR2 (germline): DFQATT, SNEGSKA (reference sequence). V was cut by 0 bases and J by 4 bases, with 12 bases left in between. The CDR3 sequence is CSAREPGWGYGYTF. In DNA, the CDR3 is TGCAGTGCTAGAGAACCGGGCTGGGGCTATGGCTACACCTTC.

In this sample, this clonotype turned up many times. CDR3 in DNA: TGTGCCAGCAGGAAGACAGGGTACGGGTACTCCCAAGAGACCCAGTACTTC. Translating gives CASRKTGYGYSQETQYF. The chain links TRBV12-3 or TRBV12-4 to TRBJ2-5; TRBD1 aligns across 7 bases. Trimming removed 6 bases from V and 1 base from J; junction bases left unmatched: 14. The CDR3 sequence is 17 residues long.

This clonotype was seen a few times. The chain links TRBV5-5 to TRBJ2-5, with D maybe TRBD1 (5 bases). CDR1 is SGHKS, CDR2 YYEKEE, per germline (reference sequence). This CDR3 has 16 amino acids. Trimming removed 0 bases at V and 1 base at J, with 13 bases between. CDR3 protein: CASSLVLLGAQETQYF. The CDR3 coding sequence is TGTGCCAGCAGCTTGGTACTGCTTGGGGCCCAAGAGACCCAGTACTTC.

This clonotype showed up many times. This sequence joins TRBV12-3 or TRBV12-4 and TRBJ2-7; 11 bases match TRBD1. This CDR3 has 16 amino acids. Losses at the gene ends were 5 bases for V and 2 bases for J; bases not matched to a gene: 8. The CDR3 DNA sequence: TGTGCCAGCAGTCGAGTCGTGGGACAGGGGGCCTACGAGCAGTACTTC. It codes for CASSRVVGQGAYEQYF.

This clonotype was detected only a few times. This chain joins TRBV19 and TRBJ1-5; the match to TRBD1 covers 9 bases. In germline, CDR1 is LNHDA, CDR2 SQIVND (reference sequence). The CDR3 covers 18 residues. After removal of 7 bases from V and 1 base from J, the junction contained 14 bases not matched to a gene. CDR3 bases: TGTGCCAGTAACAATAGATGGACAGGGGCCCGGAGCAATCAGCCCCAGCATTTT. Its protein product is CASNNRWTGARSNQPQHF.

This clonotype was recorded a few times. The chain carries TRBV7-9 and TRBJ1-2; TRBD1 is a possible D gene (5 bases). CDR1 is SEHNR and CDR2 is FQNEAQ in the germline V gene (reference sequence). There are 15 residues in the CDR3. Trimming removed 2 bases at V and 3 bases at J, with 13 bases between. Written as DNA, the CDR3 is TGTGCCAGCAGCTTATTGGGCAGGGCTGACTATGGCTACACCTTC. It is translated as CASSLLGRADYGYTF. The full variable domain, its missing parts supplied by reference TRBV7-9 and TRBJ1-2, is DTGVSQNPRHKITKRGQNVTFRCDPISEHNRLYWYRQTLGQGPEFLTYFQNEAQLEKSRLLSDRFSAERPKGSFSTLEIQRTEQGDSAMYLCASSLLGRADYGYTFGSGTRLTVV.

The chain recombines TRBV12-3 or TRBV12-4 with TRBJ2-2, with a tentative D call TRBD1 (6 bases). The V end was cut by 6 bases, the J end by 4 bases, with 21 bases between. The CDR3 is made up of 17 amino acids. CDR3 amino acids: CASSPTRASRGTGELFF. DNA for the CDR3: TGTGCCAGCAGCCCGACCCGGGCCTCCAGGGGCACCGGGGAGCTGTTTTTT.